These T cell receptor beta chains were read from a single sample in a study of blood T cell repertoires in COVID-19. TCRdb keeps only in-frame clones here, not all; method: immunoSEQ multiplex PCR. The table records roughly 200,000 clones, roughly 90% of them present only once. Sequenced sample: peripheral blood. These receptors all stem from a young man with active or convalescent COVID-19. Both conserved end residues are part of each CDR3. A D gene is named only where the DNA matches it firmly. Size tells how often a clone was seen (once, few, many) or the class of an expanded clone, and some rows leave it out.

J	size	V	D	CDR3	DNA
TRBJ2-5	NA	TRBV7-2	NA	CASSSFRGAGTQYF	TGTGCCAGCAGCTCCTTTCGTGGTGCCGGGACCCAGTACTTC
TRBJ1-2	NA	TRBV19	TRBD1	CASSRRVQGEFGYTF	TGTGCCAGTAGCCGTCGAGTCCAGGGGGAGTTTGGCTACACCTTC
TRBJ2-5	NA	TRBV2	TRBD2	CASRERGGTETQYF	TGTGCCAGCAGGGAGCGGGGGGGCACAGAGACCCAGTACTTC
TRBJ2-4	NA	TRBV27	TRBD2	CASSGLAGGKNIQYF	TGTGCCAGCAGTGGACTAGCGGGAGGGAAAAACATTCAGTACTTC
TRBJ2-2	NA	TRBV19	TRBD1	CASTLLDRDTGELFF	TGTGCCAGTACTTTGTTGGACAGGGACACCGGGGAGCTGTTTTTT
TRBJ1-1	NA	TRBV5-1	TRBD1	CASSLGLGQGSTEAFF	TGCGCCAGCAGCTTGGGTCTCGGACAGGGGAGCACTGAAGCTTTCTTT
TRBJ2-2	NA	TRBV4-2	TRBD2	CASRLAGDNTGELFF	TGTGCCAGCAGGTTAGCGGGGGATAACACCGGGGAGCTGTTTTTT
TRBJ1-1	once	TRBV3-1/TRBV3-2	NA	CASSHQRTVFGLDWNTEAFF	TGTGCCAGCAGCCACCAACGGACAGTTTTCGGTTTGGATTGGAACACTGAAGCTTTCTTT
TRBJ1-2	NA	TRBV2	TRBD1	CASSGDSNYGYTF	TGTGCCAGCAGCGGGGACAGCAACTATGGCTACACCTTC
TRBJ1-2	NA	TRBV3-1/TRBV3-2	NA	CASSHDSLGYGYTF	TGTGCCAGCAGCCACGACAGCCTGGGCTATGGCTACACCTTC
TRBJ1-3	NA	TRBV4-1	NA	CASSQVFTGPTLNSGNTIYF	TGCGCCAGCAGCCAAGTGTTTACAGGGCCTACTCTTAACTCTGGAAACACCATATATTTT
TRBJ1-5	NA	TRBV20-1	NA	CSASSQSQPQHF	TGCAGTGCTAGTAGTCAGTCACAGCCCCAGCATTTT
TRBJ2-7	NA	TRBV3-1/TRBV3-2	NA	CASSQEGTSGYEQYF	TGTGCCAGCAGCCAAGAAGGGACATCAGGCTACGAGCAGTACTTC
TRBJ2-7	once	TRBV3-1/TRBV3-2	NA	CASSQEQVGTYEQYF	TGTGCCAGCAGCCAAGAACAGGTCGGTACCTACGAGCAGTACTTC
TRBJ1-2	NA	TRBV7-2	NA	CASSSTGVANYGYTF	TGTGCCAGCAGCTCCACAGGTGTAGCTAACTATGGCTACACCTTC
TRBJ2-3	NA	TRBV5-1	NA	CASSQTDTQYF	TGCGCCAGCAGCCAAACAGATACGCAGTATTTT
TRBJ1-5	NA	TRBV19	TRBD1	CASSINRGNPHSHSNQPQHF	TGTGCCAGTAGTATAAACAGGGGAAATCCTCATTCGCATAGCAATCAGCCCCAGCATTTT
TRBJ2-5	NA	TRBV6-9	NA	CASLGARGGLETQYF	TGTGCCAGCCTCGGGGCGAGGGGGGGATTAGAGACCCAGTACTTC
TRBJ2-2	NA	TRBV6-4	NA	CASSPTVNTGELFF	TGTGCCAGCAGTCCGACTGTGAACACCGGGGAGCTGTTTTTT
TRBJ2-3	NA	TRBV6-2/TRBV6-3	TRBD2	CASSRGGNTDTQYF	TGTGCCAGCAGCCGGGGGGGAAACACAGATACGCAGTATTTT
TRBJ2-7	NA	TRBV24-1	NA	CATSEKNTGPSSYEQYF	TGTGCCACCAGTGAGAAAAATACAGGGCCTAGCTCCTACGAGCAGTACTTC
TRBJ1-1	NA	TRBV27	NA	CASSLRIPGRVTEAFF	TGTGCCAGCAGTTTGCGGATCCCCGGCAGGGTGACTGAAGCTTTCTTT
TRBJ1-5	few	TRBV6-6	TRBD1	CASRRQGIYSNQPQHF	TGTGCCAGCAGGAGACAGGGTATCTATAGCAATCAGCCCCAGCATTTT
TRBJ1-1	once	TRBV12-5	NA	CASGLNSGHWNTEAFF	TGTGCTAGTGGTTTAAACTCGGGACATTGGAACACTGAAGCTTTCTTT
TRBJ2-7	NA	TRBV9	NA	CASSRGGSSYEQYF	TGTGCCAGCAGCCGAGGAGGAAGCTCCTACGAGCAGTACTTC
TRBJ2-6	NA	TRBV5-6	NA	CASSHIPSGANVLTF	TGTGCCAGCAGCCACATACCCTCTGGGGCCAACGTCCTGACTTTC
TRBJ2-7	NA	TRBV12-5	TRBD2	CASGLGSTSGSYEQYF	TGTGCTAGTGGTTTGGGGAGTACTAGCGGCTCCTACGAGCAGTACTTC
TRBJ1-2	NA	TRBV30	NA	CAWRPTDNYGYTF	TGTGCCTGGAGACCGACAGATAACTATGGCTACACCTTC
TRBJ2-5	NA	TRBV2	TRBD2	CASLNSGRKETQYF	TGTGCCAGCCTTAATAGCGGGAGGAAGGAGACCCAGTACTTC
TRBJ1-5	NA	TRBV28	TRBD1	CASSAGTGLYQPQHF	TGTGCCAGCAGTGCCGGGACAGGGCTTTATCAGCCCCAGCATTTT
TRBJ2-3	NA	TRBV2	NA	CASSKRQISTDTQYF	TGTGCCAGCAGTAAGAGACAGATTAGCACAGATACGCAGTATTTT
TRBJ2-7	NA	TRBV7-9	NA	CASSERGFFYEQYF	TGTGCCAGCAGCGAAAGGGGATTCTTCTACGAGCAGTACTTC
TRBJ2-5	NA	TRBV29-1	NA	CSVAGAQGEETQYF	TGCAGCGTGGCAGGCGCCCAGGGTGAAGAGACCCAGTACTTC
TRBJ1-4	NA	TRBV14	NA	CASSQEGHRNEKLFF	TGTGCCAGCAGCCAAGAGGGACATAGGAATGAAAAACTGTTTTTT
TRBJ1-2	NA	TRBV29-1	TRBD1	CSVEATGTGGGYTF	TGCAGCGTTGAAGCGACCGGGACAGGAGGAGGCTACACCTTC
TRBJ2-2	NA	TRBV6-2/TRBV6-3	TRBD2	CASSGTSWNTGELFF	TGTGCCAGCAGCGGGACTAGCTGGAACACCGGGGAGCTGTTTTTT
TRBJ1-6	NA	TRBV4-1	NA	CASSPAGGDYSPLHF	TGCGCCAGCAGTCCCGCGGGGGGAGATTACTCACCCCTCCACTTT
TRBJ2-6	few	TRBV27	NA	CASSLQFSGANVLTF	TGTGCCAGCAGTTTACAGTTCTCTGGGGCCAACGTCCTGACTTTC
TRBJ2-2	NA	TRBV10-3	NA	CAIARDTNTGELFF	TGTGCCATCGCCCGGGACACTAACACCGGGGAGCTGTTTTTT
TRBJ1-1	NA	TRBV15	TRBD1	CATSRGPGQGNTEAFF	TGTGCCACCAGCAGAGGCCCGGGACAGGGGAACACTGAAGCTTTCTTT
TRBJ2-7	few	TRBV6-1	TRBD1	CASSEGQGLYEQYF	TGTGCCAGCAGTGAAGGACAGGGGCTTTACGAGCAGTACTTC
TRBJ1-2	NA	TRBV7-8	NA	CASSPERLGGYTF	TGTGCCAGCAGCCCGGAACGACTAGGTGGCTACACCTTC
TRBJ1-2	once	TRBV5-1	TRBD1	CAGRTGLGSNYGYTF	TGCGCCGGAAGGACAGGGTTGGGGTCTAACTATGGCTACACCTTC
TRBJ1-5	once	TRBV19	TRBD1	CASSKTGANQPQHF	TGTGCCAGTAGTAAGACAGGGGCCAATCAGCCCCAGCATTTT
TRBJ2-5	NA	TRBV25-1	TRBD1	CASGYKPGQQEETQYF	TGTGCCAGTGGATACAAACCGGGACAGCAAGAAGAGACCCAGTACTTC
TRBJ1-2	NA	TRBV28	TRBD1	CASRSQGAGYGYTF	TGTGCCAGCAGATCACAGGGGGCTGGGTATGGCTACACCTTC
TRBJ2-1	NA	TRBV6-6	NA	CASSYQRTPNEQFF	TGTGCCAGCAGTTACCAAAGGACACCTAATGAGCAGTTCTTC
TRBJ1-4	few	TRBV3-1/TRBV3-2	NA	CASSQDLTVLKLFF	TGTGCCAGCAGCCAAGATCTAACCGTCTTGAAACTGTTTTTT
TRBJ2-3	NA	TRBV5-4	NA	CASIFGSSAIAQYF	TGTGCCAGCATCTTTGGGTCTAGCGCGATAGCGCAGTATTTT
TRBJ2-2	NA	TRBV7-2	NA	CASQISGSGELFF	TGTGCCAGCCAAATATCGGGGTCCGGGGAGCTGTTTTTT
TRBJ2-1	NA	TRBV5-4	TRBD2	CASSSLAASYNEQFF	TGTGCCAGCAGCTCACTAGCGGCCTCCTACAATGAGCAGTTCTTC
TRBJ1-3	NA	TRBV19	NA	CASSRQQISGNTIYF	TGTGCCAGTAGTAGACAGCAGATCTCTGGAAACACCATATATTTT
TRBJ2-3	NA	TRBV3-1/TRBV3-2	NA	CASSQDAKGVDTQYF	TGTGCCAGCAGCCAAGACGCCAAGGGGGTTGATACGCAGTATTTT
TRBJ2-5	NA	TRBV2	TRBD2	CASRGTSPRETQYF	TGTGCCAGCAGGGGGACTAGCCCCCGTGAGACCCAGTACTTC
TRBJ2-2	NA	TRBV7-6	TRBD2	CASSLVLAGGTNTGELFF	TGTGCCAGCAGCTTAGTTCTAGCGGGGGGAACTAACACCGGGGAGCTGTTTTTT
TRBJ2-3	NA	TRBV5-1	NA	CASSLILTDTQYF	TGCGCCAGCAGCCTTATCCTCACAGATACGCAGTATTTT
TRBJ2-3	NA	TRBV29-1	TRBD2	CSVVSGGLDTQYF	TGCAGCGTTGTTAGCGGGGGTCTCGATACGCAGTATTTT
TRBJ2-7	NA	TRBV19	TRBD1	CASSPDRFHEQYF	TGTGCCAGTAGTCCGGACAGGTTCCACGAGCAGTACTTC
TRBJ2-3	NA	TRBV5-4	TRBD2	CASSQLAGGQDTQYF	TGTGCCAGCAGCCAGCTAGCGGGGGGGCAAGATACGCAGTATTTT